This T cell receptor (beta chain) was captured in a study of blood T cells in healthy people across ages. The table lists this clonotype with a few counts. Its antigen is currently unknown. Germline loops: CDR1 DFQATT, CDR2 SNEGSKA (reference sequence). The ends were cut back, 0 bases at V and 7 bases at J, with 16 bases in the middle. CDR3 length equals 15 residues. With a J-beta primer mix and a sample-barcoded 5' primer, a second PCR ran roughly 6 to 12 cycles. TCRdb analysed the 5' RACE reads with MiXCR anew, one entry per CDR3 protein. The table shows approximately 690,000 distinct CDR3 sequences, with 58% occurring only once. Study outcomes and limitations: It was held that the diversity estimates obtained from one million T cells were underestimates. The study lacked donor CMV status, which possibly confounded expanded clonotype changes. In older individuals, TCR beta diversity per million T cells was lower, falling roughly linearly with age.

The receptor comes from a man in his sixties in good health. The specimen sequenced was blood. V usage is TRBV20-1 and J usage is TRBJ2-1, with D perhaps TRBD1 or TRBD2 (6 bases each). CDR3 sequence: CSARDRRGAGNEQFF. DNA of the CDR3: TGCAGTGCTAGAGATAGGAGGGGGGCCGGGAATGAGCAGTTCTTC.